One and the same sample provided the 23 T cell receptor beta chains below, sequenced in a study of cytomegalovirus exposure and HLA in healthy donors. Primers included in the PCR were 60 Vbeta and 13 Jbeta primers. Sequencing used immunoSEQ multiplex PCR; TCRdb keeps in-frame clones, though not all of them. Here the sample spans 150,000 to 200,000 clones, approximately 71% being singletons. The sequenced material came from PBMCs. The receptor source for this set is a man in his fifties in good health and CMV-seronegative.

This clone was counted a single time. DNA of the CDR3: TGTGCCAGCAGTTGGTCCGGGACAGGGGGCTCTGGCTACACCTTC. This codes for CASSWSGTGGSGYTF. This chain connects TRBV6-5 to TRBJ1-2; 12 bases align to TRBD1. This CDR3 has 15 residues. Losses at the gene ends were 4 bases for V and 7 bases for J; bases not matched to a gene: 7. Germline loops: CDR1 MNHEY, CDR2 SVGAGI.

The chain is built from TRBV19 and TRBJ1-5; unclear D gene. CDR1 is LNHDA and CDR2 is SQIVND in the germline V gene (reference sequence). Trimming left V 5 bases short and J 3 bases short, with 8 bases between. This CDR3 is 13 amino acids long. The CDR3 sequence is CASSVGHNQPQHF. CDR3 coding DNA: TGTGCCAGTAGTGTAGGGCACAATCAGCCCCAGCATTTT.

The V call is TRBV5-4, the J call TRBJ2-1; the D gene is possibly TRBD1 (6 bases). Germline V gene data show CDR1 as SGHNT and CDR2 as YYREEE (reference sequence). The CDR3 is 13 residues long. The V gene lost 3 bases and the J gene lost 15 bases, with 19 bases spanning the gap. The CDR3 reads CASSSPEGERLFF. The CDR3 DNA is TGTGCCAGCAGCTCTCCTGAGGGGGAGCGTTTGTTCTTC.

This clone has just a few counts. V is TRBV7-9 and J is TRBJ1-1; D is undetermined. CDR1 and CDR2 (germline): SEHNR, FQNEAQ (reference sequence). Trimming left V 4 bases short and J 6 bases short, with 6 bases between. This CDR3 is 11 amino acids long. The CDR3 nucleotides are TGTGCCAGCAGCTATGGCCCTGAAGCTTTCTTT. Its protein product is CASSYGPEAFF.

The chain carries TRBV7-2 and TRBJ2-5; 7 nucleotides line up with TRBD1. The ends lost 1 base at V and 1 base at J; junction bases unmatched: 9. This CDR3 spans 17 amino acids. Germline CDR1 and CDR2: SGHTA and FQGNSA. Written as DNA, the CDR3 is TGTGCCAGCAGCTTAGGATACCTGACAGGGAGCCAAGAGACCCAGTACTTC. Its protein product is CASSLGYLTGSQETQYF.

The CDR3, as DNA: TGCGCCAGCAGCTTGGAGGGACAGGGGAAGAGCACTGAAGCTTTCTTT. Protein product: CASSLEGQGKSTEAFF. The chain has TRBV5-1 and TRBJ1-1, with TRBD1 matching over 10 bases. Losses at the gene ends were 0 bases for V and 4 bases for J; bases not matched to a gene: 6. The length of the CDR3 is 16 residues. CDR1 is SGHRS and CDR2 is YFSETQ in the germline V gene.

The gene calls are TRBV6-1 and TRBJ1-2; unclear D gene. There are 12 residues in the CDR3. Trimming removed 7 bases from V and 8 bases from J, with 14 bases in between. Per germline, CDR1 MNHNS and CDR2 SASEGT. This CDR3 is CASTSGLGGYTF. The CDR3 DNA follows: TGTGCCAGCACATCCGGACTGGGGGGCTACACCTTC.

Here the CDR3 DNA reads TGTGCCAGCAGCTTAAAGGACAGACTCTACAATGAGCAGTTCTTC. Amino acid sequence: CASSLKDRLYNEQFF. The chain carries TRBV5-4 and TRBJ2-1; a possible D gene is TRBD1 (6 bases). Germline lookup yields CDR1 SGHNT and CDR2 YYREEE (reference sequence). CDR3 length: 15 residues. V lost 2 bases, J lost 3 bases, and 12 bases lay in between.

Notes on this clone: Compared with germline, one end of the junction differs, possibly owing to a read error. The chain has TRBV5-1 and TRBJ1-2, with D uncertain. The germline V gene encodes CDR1 SGHRS and CDR2 YFSETQ. The CDR3 runs 13 residues. CDR3 residues: CAGSFAVNYGYTF. Written as DNA, the CDR3 is TGCGCCGGCAGCTTCGCAGTTAACTATGGCTACACCTTC.

This sequence joins TRBV5-8 and TRBJ1-5; D gene ambiguous. Trimming pared 0 bases from V and 1 base from J, leaving 8 bases between. Germline V gives CDR1 SGHTS, CDR2 YDEGEE. This CDR3 is 15 amino acids long. CDR3 DNA: TGTGCCAGCAGCTTGGCCCCGAGGAGCAATCAGCCCCAGCATTTT. It is translated as CASSLAPRSNQPQHF.

DNA of the CDR3: TGTGCCAGCAGCTTAGCTGGGACAGCTAACTCTGGGGCCAACGTCCTGACTTTC. Translating it yields CASSLAGTANSGANVLTF. This rearrangement joins TRBV7-2 to TRBJ2-6; 7 bases map to TRBD1. The J segment lost 0 bases and the V segment lost 0 bases, leaving 5 bases of the junction unmatched. The CDR3 sequence is 18 residues long. The V gene's germline CDR1 is SGHTA and CDR2 FQGNSA.

The chain has TRBV11-2 and TRBJ2-1, with TRBD2 matching 12 bases. Germline V gene sequence: CDR1 SGHAT, CDR2 FQNNGV. The V gene end was trimmed by 4 bases and the J gene end by 4 bases; junction bases not matched to a gene: 2. This CDR3 region has 15 residues. This CDR3 is CASSSTSGGYNEQFF. The CDR3 DNA sequence: TGTGCCAGCAGCTCTACTAGCGGGGGGTACAATGAGCAGTTCTTC.

The rearrangement joins TRBV10-1 to TRBJ1-2; no clear D gene. V was cut by 2 bases and J by 9 bases, with 7 bases left in between. CDR1 is WNHNN and CDR2 is SYGVQD in the germline V gene (reference sequence). This CDR3 has 11 amino acids. CDR3 residues: CASSEGLSYTF. The DNA for the CDR3 is TGCGCCAGCAGTGAGGGCTTGAGCTACACCTTC.

V gene TRBV5-1 combines with J gene TRBJ1-1, with TRBD1 matching 11 bases. The CDR3 contains 14 residues. The V gene's germline CDR1 is SGHRS and CDR2 YFSETQ. The ends lost 4 bases at V and 1 base at J; junction bases unmatched: 0. For the CDR3, the DNA is TGCGCCAGCAGCGGACAGGGGGCGAACACTGAAGCTTTCTTT. The encoded protein is CASSGQGANTEAFF.

This chain links TRBV27 with TRBJ2-2, with a weak D call TRBD1 (6 bases). V was clipped by 3 bases and J by 0 bases, with 14 bases between them. Looked up from germline, CDR1 is MNHEY and CDR2 is SMNVEV (reference sequence). The CDR3 is 17 amino acids. CDR3 residues: CASSFRQENTNTGELFF. The CDR3 nucleotides read TGTGCCAGCAGTTTCCGACAGGAGAATACGAACACCGGGGAGCTGTTTTTT.

V is TRBV4-1 and J is TRBJ2-1; 15 bases match TRBD2. Germline trimming cut 3 bases from V and 5 bases from J; bases unmatched to any gene: 5. CDR1 and CDR2 (germline): MGHRA, YSYEKL. This CDR3 has 17 residues. This CDR3 reads CASSHGTSGGFNNEQFF. The CDR3 nucleotides are TGCGCCAGCAGCCATGGGACTAGCGGGGGGTTTAACAATGAGCAGTTCTTC.

The V and J genes are TRBV5-1 and TRBJ2-5; 7 positions agree with TRBD1. CDR1 is SGHRS and CDR2 is YFSETQ in the germline V gene. The CDR3 spans 14 residues. The trim removed 4 bases at V and 0 bases at J, leaving 3 bases unmatched. The CDR3 reads CASSKQGNQETQYF. In DNA, the CDR3 is TGCGCCAGCAGCAAACAGGGGAACCAAGAGACCCAGTACTTC.

The V and J genes are TRBV7-2 and TRBJ1-1; D remains ambiguous. Deletions cut 4 bases from V and 3 bases from J, with 9 bases between. Germline V gene data show CDR1 as SGHTA and CDR2 as FQGNSA. This CDR3 spans 13 amino acids. CDR3 in DNA: TGTGCCAGCAGCTCACAACAATACACTGAAGCTTTCTTT. This codes for CASSSQQYTEAFF.

This clone was detected only a few times. V usage is TRBV4-1 and J usage is TRBJ2-3, with a possible D match to TRBD2 (6 bases). Trimming removed 3 bases at V and 1 base at J, with 11 bases between. Germline CDR1 reads MGHRA; CDR2 reads YSYEKL. This CDR3 spans 15 amino acids. Here the CDR3 DNA reads TGCGCCAGCAGCCACGGGAGAGGGGGCACAGATACGCAGTATTTT. Translating it yields CASSHGRGGTDTQYF.

The chain couples TRBV7-2 to TRBJ2-7, with D tentatively TRBD1 (7 bases). Trimming cost V 5 bases and J 3 bases, with 14 bases left between them. The CDR3 sequence is 14 residues long. Germline CDR1 is SGHTA and CDR2 is FQGNSA. The CDR3 DNA sequence: TGTGCCAGCAGCCAGGGGGGATTTGACTACGAGCAGTACTTC. Protein sequence: CASSQGGFDYEQYF.

The genes are TRBV7-9 and TRBJ2-3, with TRBD2 as a possible D gene (6 bases). The CDR3 loop spans 16 amino acids. The germline V gene encodes CDR1 SEHNR and CDR2 FQNEAQ (reference sequence). V lost 5 bases, J lost 1 base, and 16 bases lay in between. In nucleotides, the CDR3 is TGTGCCAGCAGCAAAACCGGGACTCCTGGCACAGATACGCAGTATTTT. Protein sequence: CASSKTGTPGTDTQYF.

This sequence joins TRBV7-8 and TRBJ1-5; TRBD1 agrees at 7 bases. CDR3 size: 16 residues. In germline, CDR1 is SGHVS, CDR2 FQNEAQ. With V trimmed by 4 bases and J by 3 bases, 9 bases remained unmatched. The CDR3 region is CASSSEDRALNQPQHF. The CDR3 DNA reads TGTGCCAGCAGCTCCGAAGACAGGGCTCTCAATCAGCCCCAGCATTTT.

The V and J genes are TRBV19 and TRBJ1-2; TRBD1 matches at 12 bases. Losses at the gene ends were 7 bases for V and 8 bases for J; bases not matched to a gene: 11. Germline V gene data show CDR1 as LNHDA and CDR2 as SQIVND (reference sequence). The CDR3 sequence is 15 residues long. CDR3 sequence (DNA): TGTGCCAGTACCCCCACGGGACAGGGGGCGAGGGGCTACACCTTC. This encodes CASTPTGQGARGYTF. Looking up the rest from reference TRBV19 and TRBJ1-2 gives the full variable domain: DGGITQSPKYLFRKEGQNVTLSCEQNLNHDAMYWYRQDPGQGLRLIYYSQIVNDFQKGDIAEGYSVSREKKESFPLTVTSAQKNPTAFYLCASTPTGQGARGYTFGSGTRLTVV.